The source of this T cell receptor beta chain is a study of blood T cells in healthy people across ages. Study outcomes and limitations: Unknown CMV status may confound age-related changes in expanded clones.

A sample-barcoded 5' primer and a J-beta primer mix were used in a second PCR of about 7 to 11 cycles. TCRdb passed the 5' RACE reads through MiXCR, listing each CDR3 protein once. This repertoire shows 600,000 to 1,000,000 distinct CDR3 sequences, 25% found once; its top ten account for under 4.5%. To note about this clonotype: Its antigen is as yet unknown.

The V segment lost 5 bases and the J segment 8 bases; nucleotides outside the gene matches: 10. This CDR3 spans 15 amino acids. CDR1 is MDHEN, CDR2 SYDVKM, per germline. The data were also submitted as part of a second study, on T cells of mothers and their children. That investigation notes: Across the analysis, no persistent microchimeric T cell clones were detected.

The receptor's source is a boy between 10 and 17 years old in good health. What was sequenced was blood. V usage is TRBV28 and J usage is TRBJ1-4, with 8 bases aligning to TRBD1. This CDR3 reads CASSARDRLLEKLFF. CDR3 DNA: TGTGCCAGCAGTGCCCGGGACAGGCTTTTGGAAAAACTGTTTTTT.